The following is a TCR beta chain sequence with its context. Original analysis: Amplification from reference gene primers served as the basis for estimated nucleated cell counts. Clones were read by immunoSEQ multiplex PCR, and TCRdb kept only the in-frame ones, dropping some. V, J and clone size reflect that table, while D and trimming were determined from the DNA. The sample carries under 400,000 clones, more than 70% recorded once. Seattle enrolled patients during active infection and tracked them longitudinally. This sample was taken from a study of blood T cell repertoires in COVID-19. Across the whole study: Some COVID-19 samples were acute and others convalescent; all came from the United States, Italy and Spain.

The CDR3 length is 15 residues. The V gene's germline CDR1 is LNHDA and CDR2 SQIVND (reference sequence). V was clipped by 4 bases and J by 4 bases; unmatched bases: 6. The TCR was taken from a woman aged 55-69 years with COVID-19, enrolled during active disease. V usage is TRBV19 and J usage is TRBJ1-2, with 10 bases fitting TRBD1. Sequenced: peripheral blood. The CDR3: CASSTRQGAGYGYTF. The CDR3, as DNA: TGTGCCAGTAGTACGAGACAGGGGGCGGGCTATGGCTACACCTTC.